One and the same sample provided the 14 T cell receptor beta chains below, sequenced in a study of CD8+CD57+ T cells in acquired aplastic anemia (dated by TCRdb to the late 2010s). The instrument was an Illumina HiSeq 2000. TCR beta VDJ combination and CDR3 sequence profiling used genomic DNA as the template. The public sequencing data were trimmed at Q25 with fastp and processed into clonotypes with MiXCR by TCRdb, which kept only in-frame beta chains. One record per CDR3 amino acid sequence lists the most common genes and DNA. The sample profile shows about 210,000 distinct CDR3 sequences; approximately 35% of them were found once. Approximately 1.2% of the sample is taken by the ten largest. The specimen was sorted CD4+, CD8+, or CD8+CD57+ T cells (not recorded which) from PBMCs. These receptors all stem from a human donor in good health, serving as a control.

The sample holds a few counts of this clonotype. The rearrangement joins TRBV6-2 or TRBV6-3 to TRBJ2-1; the match to TRBD2 covers 10 bases. The CDR3 length is 16 residues. Germline V gene sequence: CDR1 MNHEY, CDR2 SVGEGT. The V gene end was trimmed by 4 bases and the J gene end by 3 bases; junction bases not matched to a gene: 6. CDR3 nucleotides: TGTGCCAGCAGTTCCGTCCTAGCGGGAGTCTACAATGAGCAGTTCTTC. Protein sequence: CASSSVLAGVYNEQFF.

The rearrangement links TRBV5-1 to TRBJ2-1; D not certain. CDR3 size: 14 residues. The V gene lost 8 bases and the J gene lost 2 bases, with 14 bases spanning the gap. CDR1 SGHRS and CDR2 YFSETQ come from the germline V gene. The DNA of the CDR3 is TGCGCCAGGAGCCCAGTGTTACCCTACAATGAGCAGTTCTTC. It is translated as CARSPVLPYNEQFF. The full variable domain, rest sourced from reference TRBV5-1 and TRBJ2-1, is KAGVTQTPRYLIKTRGQQVTLSCSPISGHRSVSWYQQTPGQGLQFLFEYFSETQRNKGNFPGRFSGRQFSNSRSEMNVSTLELGDSALYLCARSPVLPYNEQFFGPGTRLTVL.

This clonotype was found many times. The chain employs TRBV2 and TRBJ2-3; 10 nucleotides agree with TRBD2. The CDR3 runs 15 residues. Germline-derived CDR1 and CDR2 are SNHLY and FYNNEI. V gave up 6 bases and J gave up 1 base; unmatched junction bases: 4. In nucleotides, the CDR3 is TGTGCCAGCAGGGGGCTAGCGGGGGGCACAGATACGCAGTATTTT. It specifies CASRGLAGGTDTQYF.

This clonotype was seen ten or more times. The chain recombines TRBV6-4 with TRBJ1-1; D uncertain. Germline V gene sequence: CDR1 MRHNA, CDR2 SNTAGT. The CDR3 loop spans 11 amino acids. Trimming left V 6 bases short and J 8 bases short, with 10 bases between. CDR3 DNA sequence: TGTGCCAGCAGCAAGGTTATCGAAGCTTTCTTT. This gives the protein CASSKVIEAFF.

This clonotype appeared a few times. The gene calls are TRBV4-3 and TRBJ1-2; maybe TRBD1 (5 bases). CDR1 and CDR2 (germline): LGHNA, YSLEER. The CDR3 extends over 15 amino acids. Trimming shortened V by 2 bases and J by 3 bases, and 13 bases separated the two germline ends. In DNA form, the CDR3 reads TGCGCCAGCAGCCAATTAAATAGAGGGGACTATGGCTACACCTTC. Its translation: CASSQLNRGDYGYTF.

A note on this clonotype: It may be a read error: a sequence one base away is much more abundant. The chain recombines TRBV19 with TRBJ1-5; the match to TRBD1 covers 11 bases. CDR1 is LNHDA, CDR2 SQIVND, per germline (reference sequence). The CDR3 has 18 amino acids. DNA for the CDR3: TGTGCCGGTAGTATAAGACCTGGGAGGACAGGGGGCGAACAGCCCCAGCATTTT. Its protein product is CAGSIRPGRTGGEQPQHF.

V and J are TRBV5-1 and TRBJ2-3, with D possibly TRBD1 on 5 matching bases. CDR1 is SGHRS and CDR2 is YFSETQ in the germline V gene. V was pared by 0 bases and J by 5 bases, with 10 bases between. The CDR3 is 14 amino acids. The CDR3 reads CASSLGRVEDTQYF. CDR3 in DNA: TGCGCCAGCAGCTTGGGCAGGGTGGAAGATACGCAGTATTTT.

This chain links TRBV24-1 with TRBJ1-5; D not resolved. V lost 4 bases to trimming and J lost 3 bases, with 12 bases between them. This CDR3 is 15 amino acids long. Germline V CDR1 and CDR2: KGHDR, SFDVKD. The CDR3 coding sequence is TGTGCCACCAGTGAGGATCCCCTTCCCAATCAGCCCCAGCATTTT. This codes for CATSEDPLPNQPQHF.

This clonotype was observed many times. The V gene is TRBV3-1, the J gene TRBJ2-2, with D unresolved. Trimming took 0 bases from V and 4 from J, leaving 6 bases between them. Germline V gene data show CDR1 as LGHDT and CDR2 as YNNKEL (reference sequence). The CDR3 runs to 14 residues. The CDR3 is CASSQEYVTGELFF. As DNA, the CDR3 is TGTGCCAGCAGCCAAGAATACGTCACCGGGGAGCTGTTTTTT. The full variable domain, with the rest looked up from reference TRBV3-1 and TRBJ2-2, is DTAVSQTPKYLVTQMGNDKSIKCEQNLGHDTMYWYKQDSKKFLKIMFSYNNKELIINETVPNRFSPKSPDKAHLNLHINSLELGDSAVYFCASSQEYVTGELFFGEGSRLTVL.

V usage is TRBV2 and J usage is TRBJ1-4; tentatively, D is TRBD1 (5 bases). The CDR3 contains 14 residues. Germline V CDR1 and CDR2: SNHLY, FYNNEI. Trimming removed 6 bases from V and 8 bases from J, with 16 bases in between. This CDR3 is CASRLGREHEKLFF. CDR3 sequence (DNA): TGTGCCAGCAGGTTGGGCAGGGAACACGAAAAACTGTTTTTT.

The chain combines TRBV6-6 with TRBJ1-1; possibly TRBD1 for D (5 bases). The germline V and J ends were trimmed by 7 bases and 7 bases, with 16 bases remaining between them. The CDR3 has 13 amino acids. CDR1 is MNHNY and CDR2 is SVGAGI in the germline V gene (reference sequence). CDR3 coding DNA: TGTGCCAGCAACTTTATACTGGGGGGTGAAGCTTTCTTT. Translated, it gives CASNFILGGEAFF.

The table lists this clonotype with many counts. J is TRBJ1-2 and V is TRBV5-1; 9 bases align to TRBD1. Germline lookup yields CDR1 SGHRS and CDR2 YFSETQ. This CDR3 contains 13 residues. J gave up 7 bases and V 4 bases, and 5 bases lay outside the gene matches. The CDR3 region is CASSVQGALGYTF. The CDR3 DNA sequence: TGCGCCAGCAGCGTACAGGGGGCGCTTGGCTACACCTTC.

Points on this clonotype: A much larger clonotype is one base distant, so this may be a read error. CDR3 DNA: TGTGCCAGCCGCTTAGGACCCCGCTCACTGAACACTGAAGCTTTCTTT. Protein sequence: CASRLGPRSLNTEAFF. V usage is TRBV7-3 and J usage is TRBJ1-1; no clear D gene. The CDR3 runs to 16 residues. Germline assignment: CDR1 SGHTA and CDR2 FQGTGA.

This rearrangement joins TRBV2 to TRBJ1-2, with TRBD1 identical over 7 bases. The J segment lost 4 bases and the V segment lost 8 bases, leaving 10 bases of the junction unmatched. Per germline, CDR1 SNHLY and CDR2 FYNNEI. The CDR3 extends over 14 amino acids. The CDR3 DNA follows: TGTGCCAGCTCTCCCGACAGGGCCACCTATGGCTACACCTTC. It encodes CASSPDRATYGYTF.